The 2 T cell receptor beta chains below were found in one sample sequenced in a study of PD-1 blockade in classical Hodgkin lymphoma. Profiling relied on immunoSEQ multiplex PCR, and the TCRdb table lists in-frame clones only, not all of them. The sample contains approximately 90,000 clones, 92% of which appear only once. Each patient experienced a relapse that followed autologous stem cell transplantation, and brentuximab vedotin exposure varied. The sample consisted of peripheral blood mononuclear cells (PBMCs), taken before the second cycle of nivolumab. These receptor sequences come from a human donor with classical Hodgkin lymphoma.

The V and J genes are TRBV19 and TRBJ2-1, with 10 nucleotides matching TRBD2. V dropped 4 bases and J dropped 2; count of bases not matched to a gene: 2. This CDR3 has 15 residues. Germline V gene lookup returns CDR1 LNHDA and CDR2 SQIVND (reference sequence). This CDR3 reads CASSTSGSTYNEQFF. The CDR3 DNA reads as TGTGCCAGTAGTACTAGCGGGAGTACCTACAATGAGCAGTTCTTC.

The chain joins TRBV9 to TRBJ2-7, with 13 bases lining up with TRBD2. The CDR3 is 15 amino acids. J lost 4 bases, V lost 4 bases, and 5 bases had no gene match. Germline V lookup: CDR1 SGDLS, CDR2 YYNGEE. Here the CDR3 reads CASSPRTSGSYEQYF. The CDR3 coding sequence is TGTGCCAGCAGCCCCCGGACTAGCGGGAGTTACGAGCAGTACTTC.